The clone carrying this TCR beta chain was seen a handful of times. The target antigen is unknown. These data originate in a study of cytomegalovirus exposure and HLA in healthy donors. The wider study: Findings of an earlier analysis included some 110 million unique TCR beta sequences from 200 million or so T cells.

Study outcomes and limitations: Follow-up analysis found HLA locus-dependent TCR association rates, highest for DRB1 and lowest for HLA-C. CMV serostatus was the only immune exposure information that was available. Analyses of presence and absence presupposed an approximately uniform sequencing depth across donors.

This CDR3 is 13 amino acids long. Trimming cost V 4 bases and J 11 bases; bases outside gene matches: 7. The germline CDR1 and CDR2 sequences are SGHTS and YDEGEE. In the PCR, 60 Vbeta and 13 Jbeta primers were used. Only in-frame clones appear in the TCRdb table, and some are missing; sequencing was by immunoSEQ multiplex PCR. This sample has approximately 110,000 clones, with about 70% found just once. Material: PBMCs. This clonotype originated in a woman aged 55-70 years in good health and CMV-seropositive. The J gene is TRBJ1-4, the V gene TRBV5-8, with TRBD1 matching over 8 bases. CDR3 DNA: TGTGCCAGCAGCCAGGACAGGGTTGTCAAACTGTTTTTT. Translating gives CASSQDRVVKLFF.